The 21 T cell receptor beta chains given below trace back to one sample, sequenced in a study of cytomegalovirus exposure and HLA in healthy donors. 13 Jbeta primers and 60 Vbeta primers were used for the PCR. Here immunoSEQ multiplex PCR was the method, and the copy in TCRdb shows in-frame clones only, minus some. The sample carries a few hundred thousand clones, roughly 80% recorded once. The sample taken for sequencing was PBMCs. The receptors stem from a girl aged 2-10 years in good health and CMV-seronegative.

The rearrangement joins TRBV6-1 to TRBJ2-3, with D perhaps matching TRBD2 (6 bases). CDR1 is MNHNS and CDR2 is SASEGT in the germline V gene. CDR3 length: 13 amino acids. V gave up 6 bases and J gave up 3 bases, with 10 bases separating them. The CDR3 region is CASRGTLTDTQYF. DNA for the CDR3: TGTGCCAGCAGGGGGACTCTTACAGATACGCAGTATTTT.

The chain links TRBV6-7 to TRBJ2-7; D unclear. TRBV6-7 qualifies as an ORF whose function is uncertain. This CDR3 spans 14 amino acids. Trimming removed 4 bases from V and 1 base from J, with 11 bases in between. CDR3 region: CASSSKEKSYEQYF. CDR3 DNA: TGTGCCAGCAGTTCTAAGGAGAAGTCCTACGAGCAGTACTTC.

This rearrangement joins TRBV6-5 to TRBJ1-1, with TRBD1 as a possible D gene (6 bases). V shed 0 bases and J shed 4 bases, with 15 bases lying between them. There are 16 residues in the CDR3. From germline, CDR1 is MNHEY and CDR2 SVGAGI. The chain's CDR3 is CASSYSGAGAATEAFF. The CDR3 DNA reads TGTGCCAGCAGTTACTCGGGGGCAGGGGCGGCCACTGAAGCTTTCTTT.

The chain recombines TRBV11-2 with TRBJ2-7; D gene unclear. Germline V gene sequence: CDR1 SGHAT, CDR2 FQNNGV. This CDR3 is built from 15 residues. V was shortened by 0 bases and J by 0 bases, with 9 bases between the two germline ends. The CDR3 DNA reads as TGTGCCAGCAGCTTAGATCCTACTAACTCCTACGAGCAGTACTTC. Translated, it gives CASSLDPTNSYEQYF.

This chain joins TRBV29-1 and TRBJ2-7, with 14 bases matching TRBD2. J was trimmed by 2 bases and V by 5 bases; bases with no gene match: 11. CDR3 size: 17 residues. CDR1 is SQVTM and CDR2 is ANQGSEA in the germline V gene. The CDR3 spells CSVYSGTSGRTAYEQYF. The DNA for the CDR3 is TGCAGCGTTTACTCCGGGACTAGCGGGAGAACTGCCTACGAGCAGTACTTC.

CDR3 sequence: CASSVGSPLPIYNSPLHF. In nucleotides, the CDR3 is TGTGCCAGCAGCGTCGGTTCCCCCCTCCCTATCTATAATTCACCCCTCCACTTT. V is TRBV27 and J is TRBJ1-6; no clear D gene. The germline gives CDR1 MNHEY, CDR2 SMNVEV (reference sequence). Trimming took 6 bases from V and 3 from J, leaving 21 bases between them. The CDR3 runs to 18 residues.

V and J are TRBV5-1 and TRBJ2-7; D unclear. Looked up from germline, CDR1 is SGHRS and CDR2 is YFSETQ. V was pared by 4 bases and J by 3 bases, with 11 bases between. CDR3 length: 13 residues. The CDR3 loop is CASSPSPGYEQYF. The CDR3 DNA sequence: TGCGCCAGCAGCCCCTCGCCGGGCTACGAGCAGTACTTC.

This clone was recorded only once. The chain combines TRBV2 with TRBJ1-2; 7 nucleotides line up with TRBD1. The germline V gene has CDR1 SNHLY and CDR2 FYNNEI. The CDR3 has 15 amino acids. Trimming at V came to 6 bases and at J to 5 bases, leaving 12 bases not matched to a gene. CDR3: CASRGSGDSSYGYTF. CDR3 in DNA: TGTGCCAGCAGGGGATCGGGGGACAGCTCATATGGCTACACCTTC.

The chain has TRBV7-2 and TRBJ1-3; 7 bases fit TRBD1. Germline CDR1 SGHTA, CDR2 FQGNSA. Trimming removed 2 bases from V and 0 bases from J; junction bases left unmatched: 4. The CDR3 runs to 16 residues. CDR3 sequence: CASSLSRGTSGNTIYF. In DNA, the CDR3 is TGTGCCAGCAGCTTATCCAGGGGGACCTCTGGAAACACCATATATTTT.

The sample holds one count of this clone. The chain links TRBV5-4 to TRBJ2-7; weak D call: TRBD1 (5 bases). Germline CDR1 is SGHNT and CDR2 is YYREEE (reference sequence). Between the trimmed V and J ends, which lost 4 bases and 1 base, there was a span of 9 bases. The CDR3 spans 13 residues. The CDR3, as DNA: TGTGCCAGCAGCCGGACATTATCCTACGAGCAGTACTTC. It translates to CASSRTLSYEQYF.

This clone showed up just once. The rearrangement uses TRBV14 and TRBJ1-3; D unresolved. In germline, CDR1 is SGHDN, CDR2 FVKESK. Trimming took 2 bases from V and 4 from J, leaving 6 bases between them. The CDR3 is 13 amino acids. The CDR3 sequence is CASSQSRGNTIYF. The CDR3 DNA is TGTGCCAGCAGCCAATCACGGGGAAACACCATATATTTT. The whole variable domain, filled in from reference TRBV14 and TRBJ1-3, reads EAGVTQFPSHSVIEKGQTVTLRCDPISGHDNLYWYRRVMGKEIKFLLHFVKESKQDESGMPNNRFLAERTGGTYSTLKVQPAELEDSGVYFCASSQSRGNTIYFGEGSWLTVV.

V usage is TRBV7-9 and J usage is TRBJ1-2; unclear D gene. There are 19 residues in the CDR3. Trimming removed 5 bases at V and 2 bases at J, with 27 bases between. Germline V lookup: CDR1 SEHNR, CDR2 FQNEAQ (reference sequence). The CDR3 bases are TGTGCCAGCAGCCAGACCTTAGCGTCTTACAGAGGAGAGAACTATGGCTACACCTTC. It specifies CASSQTLASYRGENYGYTF.

The V call is TRBV9, the J call TRBJ2-3; possible D gene TRBD2, 5 bases. This CDR3 contains 16 residues. CDR1 and CDR2 (germline): SGDLS, YYNGEE. V was trimmed by 0 bases and J by 0 bases, leaving 11 bases between them. CDR3 sequence (DNA): TGTGCCAGCAGCGTAGATGAGCTAGCAAGCACAGATACGCAGTATTTT. Protein: CASSVDELASTDTQYF.

This chain uses TRBV6-1 with TRBJ1-5; 8 nucleotides line up with TRBD1. The CDR3 is 14 residues long. Germline CDR1 is MNHNS and CDR2 is SASEGT. J gave up 4 bases and V 7 bases, and 6 bases lay outside the gene matches. CDR3 in amino acids: CASTSRQGNQPQHF. In nucleotides, the CDR3 is TGTGCCAGCACCAGCCGACAGGGGAATCAGCCCCAGCATTTT.

This clone was seen only a few times. J is TRBJ1-5 and V is TRBV6-6; 8 positions agree with TRBD1. Trimming removed 9 bases from V and 3 bases from J; junction bases left unmatched: 4. The CDR3 is 13 residues long. The germline gives CDR1 MNHNY, CDR2 SVGAGI (reference sequence). The CDR3, as DNA: TGTGCCAGTAAACAGGGGGTCAATCAGCCCCAGCATTTT. It specifies CASKQGVNQPQHF.

In this sample, this clone turned up a few times. V is TRBV5-5 and J is TRBJ1-1; perhaps TRBD1 as D (6 bases). This CDR3 has 15 residues. The ends were cut back, 0 bases at V and 1 base at J, with 10 bases in the middle. Germline V gene data show CDR1 as SGHKS and CDR2 as YYEKEE (reference sequence). The CDR3 DNA follows: TGTGCCAGCAGCTTGGGAACAGGGAGGAACACTGAAGCTTTCTTT. As protein: CASSLGTGRNTEAFF.

V and J are TRBV4-1 and TRBJ1-3, with D possibly matching TRBD1 (5 bases). Germline V CDR1 and CDR2: MGHRA, YSYEKL. The CDR3 totals 17 residues. Trimming pared 2 bases from V and 4 bases from J, leaving 18 bases between. CDR3 sequence: CASSQTLSQGSGNTIYF. In nucleotides, the CDR3 is TGCGCCAGCAGCCAAACTCTTTCCCAGGGATCCGGAAACACCATATATTTT.

The chain carries TRBV19 and TRBJ1-1; D not certain. CDR1 and CDR2 from the germline V gene are LNHDA and SQIVND (reference sequence). The CDR3 has 14 amino acids. Trimming pared 3 bases from V and 3 bases from J, leaving 11 bases between. The CDR3 coding sequence is TGTGCCAGTAGTATTGTACAGAAGTACACTGAAGCTTTCTTT. This sequence encodes CASSIVQKYTEAFF.

The chain recombines TRBV4-2 with TRBJ2-1; D might be TRBD1 (6 bases). This CDR3 has 15 residues. The V end was cut by 0 bases, the J end by 6 bases, with 12 bases between. Germline V gene data show CDR1 as LGHNA and CDR2 as YNFKEQ. The CDR3 spells CASSQEQGLGNEQFF. CDR3 in DNA: TGTGCCAGCAGCCAAGAACAGGGTTTGGGCAATGAGCAGTTCTTC.

The rearrangement joins TRBV7-9 to TRBJ1-3; no definite D call. The CDR3 is 15 residues long. CDR1 and CDR2 from the germline V gene are SEHNR and FQNEAQ (reference sequence). V shed 0 bases and J shed 0 bases, with 6 bases lying between them. The CDR3 sequence is CASSLAAVSGNTIYF. The CDR3 bases are TGTGCCAGCAGCTTAGCCGCGGTCTCTGGAAACACCATATATTTT.

The chain couples TRBV19 to TRBJ1-3; no clear D. Germline V gives CDR1 LNHDA, CDR2 SQIVND (reference sequence). This CDR3 comprises 14 residues. V lost 1 base to trimming and J lost 3 bases, with 7 bases between them. The CDR3 DNA is TGTGCCAGTAGTATAGTCCCTAATGGAAACACCATATATTTT. This codes for CASSIVPNGNTIYF.